A selection of T cell receptor beta chains follows, all from one sample in a study of OX40 agonist ivuxolimab in advanced cancers. Using immunoSEQ multiplex PCR, the repertoire was profiled, and TCRdb retains in-frame clones only, with some absent. The profile shows fewer than 15,000 clones, approximately 84% of them singletons. Sequenced material: CD4+ or CD8+ T cells sorted from blood, taken in a trial of the OX40 agonist ivuxolimab. The receptors here all came from an adult with an advanced solid tumor such as melanoma, head and neck, liver or kidney cancer. Each CDR3 is given with its conserved first and last residue. The D gene is left open where the match is weak. A clone size is listed for some rows: how often the clone was seen (once, few, many), or a class if it is expanded.

size,J,D,V,DNA,CDR3
.,TRBJ1-5,.,TRBV27,TGTGCCAGCAGTTTGAACAGGGCTCAGCCCCAGCATTTT,CASSLNRAQPQHF
.,TRBJ1-5,.,TRBV7-9,TGTGCCAGCAGCTCGGGGCCTGGGTCCCAGCATTTT,CASSSGPGSQHF
.,TRBJ2-3,.,TRBV5-1,TGCGCCAGCAGCTGGAACCCAACAGGGTCCGATACGCAGTATTTT,CASSWNPTGSDTQYF
.,TRBJ2-1,.,TRBV7-6,TGTGCCAGCAGCCCCGGCGGTGAGCAGTTCTTC,CASSPGGEQFF
.,TRBJ2-7,TRBD1,TRBV6-4,TGTGCCAGCAGTGTATTAGGGACAGGGGGTTACGAGCAGTACTTC,CASSVLGTGGYEQYF
.,TRBJ2-7,.,TRBV6-1,TGTGCCAGCAGTGAAAGGTTCGGAAACTACGAGCAGTACTTC,CASSERFGNYEQYF
.,TRBJ2-3,.,TRBV14,TGTGCCAGCAGCCGGACTGCGGCAGATACGCAGTATTTT,CASSRTAADTQYF
.,TRBJ1-3,.,TRBV4-1,TGCGCCAGCAGCCAAAGGTCGCAGGGAAACACCATATATTTT,CASSQRSQGNTIYF
.,TRBJ1-1,.,TRBV19,TGTGCCGCCGTGGCAGAGAACACTGAAGCTTTCTTT,CAAVAENTEAFF
.,TRBJ1-1,TRBD1,TRBV16,TGTGCCAGCAGCCGAGACAGGGCGATGAACACTGAAGCTTTCTTT,CASSRDRAMNTEAFF
.,TRBJ2-1,TRBD2,TRBV27,TGTGCCAGCAGTCCCCCCCGGGGGGGGAATGAGCAGTTCTTC,CASSPPRGGNEQFF
.,TRBJ1-1,TRBD1,TRBV5-1,TGCGCCAGCAAAACGGGAGGGGGCGCCGGCACTGAAGCTTTCTTT,CASKTGGGAGTEAFF
once,TRBJ2-7,.,TRBV29-1,TGCAGCGTTGAAGATATGGGGTTTGGCTCCTACGAGCAGTACTTC,CSVEDMGFGSYEQYF
.,TRBJ2-7,.,TRBV5-1,TGCGCCAGCAGCTTGCCCACCTACGAGCAGTACTTC,CASSLPTYEQYF
.,TRBJ1-1,.,TRBV18,TGTGCCAGCTCACCAAAGGGAACCGGCACTGAAGCTTTCTTT,CASSPKGTGTEAFF
.,TRBJ2-7,TRBD1,TRBV30,TGTGCCCGGATTCTCTCGACAGGGAGCTCCTACGAGCAGTACTTC,CARILSTGSSYEQYF
.,TRBJ2-7,TRBD2,TRBV7-9,TGTGCCAGCAGCTCCGGACTAGCGGGAGGGCCGGGCGATGAGCAGTACTTC,CASSSGLAGGPGDEQYF
medium-sized,TRBJ1-4,.,TRBV7-8,TGTGCCAGCAGCCTCTCCGACAGCCGTGGTGAAAAACTGTTTTTT,CASSLSDSRGEKLFF